Reported below is one T cell receptor beta chain. These data originate in a study of control samples from healthy donors and cancer patients. The CDR3 totals 17 residues. V lost 3 bases and J 2 bases, leaving 16 bases between the germline ends. From germline, CDR1 is MNHNS and CDR2 SASEGT. The protocol was immunoSEQ multiplex PCR, while the TCRdb copy is restricted to in-frame clones and leaves out a portion. The table includes 150,000 or so clones, around 88% detected once. The sequenced sample consisted of blood. The chain uses TRBV6-1 and TRBJ2-2, with TRBD2 as a possible D gene (5 bases). The clonotype was recovered from a man younger than 30 in good health. The CDR3 DNA is TGTGCCAGCAGTGACGGGAAAGTTCTAGGAAACACCGGGGAGCTGTTTTTT. Translation: CASSDGKVLGNTGELFF.